This TCR beta chain was captured by sequencing in a study of blood T cell repertoires in COVID-19. The CDR3 extends over 13 amino acids. V lost 2 bases and J lost 5, with 7 bases in between. Germline V gene sequence: CDR1 MNHEY, CDR2 SVGAGI. Per the original methods: Reference gene primer amplification gave nucleated cell count estimates. This table comes from immunoSEQ multiplex PCR, and its TCRdb copy is limited to in-frame clones, with some not included. D and trimming were read from the DNA, whereas the V and J calls and clone size are those reported in that table. The data contain 200,000 to 250,000 clones, 90% of them singletons.

V gene TRBV6-5 combines with J gene TRBJ2-1; maybe TRBD1 (6 bases). The sequence was obtained from a man over 45 who had been exposed to COVID-19. The sample comprised PBMCs or T cells enriched from blood (not recorded which). In nucleotides, the CDR3 is TGTGCCAGCAGTTACCGGACAGACAATGAGCAGTTCTTC. Translation: CASSYRTDNEQFF.